This T cell receptor (beta chain) was sequenced in a study of T cells in Graves' hyperthyroidism and ophthalmopathy. Broader study findings: The model made its ophthalmopathy prediction, and onset followed a median approximately 6 months later.

This clonotype showed up just a few times. Its specificity is not known. RNA transcripts yielded amplified TCR beta CDR3 regions. First-round RT-PCR of the TCR CDR3 relied on the HTBI primer set. TCRdb passed the multiplex PCR reads through MiXCR, listing each CDR3 protein once. The sample contains a few hundred thousand distinct CDR3 sequences, under 15% of which appear only once. CDR3 length: 15 residues. V lost 5 bases and J lost 2; bases outside the gene matches: 9. CDR1 and CDR2 (germline): SGHRS, YFSETQ. The chain recombines TRBV5-1 with TRBJ2-5; 7 bases fit TRBD2. This TCR derives from a woman under 40 with Graves' hyperthyroidism. Specimen: blood. CDR3 loop: CASRPVPAGQETQYF. For the CDR3, the DNA is TGCGCCAGCAGACCCGTTCCAGCGGGACAAGAGACCCAGTACTTC.